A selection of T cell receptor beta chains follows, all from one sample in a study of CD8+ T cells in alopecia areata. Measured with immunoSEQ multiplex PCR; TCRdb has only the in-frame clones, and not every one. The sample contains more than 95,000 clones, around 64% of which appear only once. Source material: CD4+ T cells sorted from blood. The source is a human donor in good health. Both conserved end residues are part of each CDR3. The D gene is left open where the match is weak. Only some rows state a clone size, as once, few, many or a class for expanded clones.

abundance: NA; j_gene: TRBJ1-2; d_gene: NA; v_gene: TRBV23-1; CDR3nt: TGCGCCAGCAGTCAATCGTGGTACATCGCTTTTGACGGTGGCTACACCTTC; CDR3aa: CASSQSWYIAFDGGYTF
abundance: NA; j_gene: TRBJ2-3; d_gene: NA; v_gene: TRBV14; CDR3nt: TGTGCCAGCAGCCACCGTAGCCCCTTCACAGATACGCAGTATTTT; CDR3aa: CASSHRSPFTDTQYF
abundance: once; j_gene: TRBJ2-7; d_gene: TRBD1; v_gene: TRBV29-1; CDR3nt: TGCAGCGTTGCGCGACAGGGGGTTTACTCCTACGAGCAGTACTTC; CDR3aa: CSVARQGVYSYEQYF
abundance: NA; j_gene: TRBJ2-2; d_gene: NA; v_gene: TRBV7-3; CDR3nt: TGTGCCAGCAGCTTCAGCTTCGGTGAAACCGGGGAGCTGTTTTTT; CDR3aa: CASSFSFGETGELFF
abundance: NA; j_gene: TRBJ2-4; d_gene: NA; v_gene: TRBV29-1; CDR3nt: TGCAGCGTGCTGGGGGGACCGGAAAACATTCAGTACTTC; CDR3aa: CSVLGGPENIQYF
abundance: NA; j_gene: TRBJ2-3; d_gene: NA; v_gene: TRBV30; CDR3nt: TGTGCCTGGAGTGAGACAGATACGCAGTATTTT; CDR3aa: CAWSETDTQYF
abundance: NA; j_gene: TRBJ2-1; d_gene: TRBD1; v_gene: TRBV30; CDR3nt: TGTGCCTGGAGTCCCGGGACAGCCATCAATGAGCAGTTCTTC; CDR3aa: CAWSPGTAINEQFF
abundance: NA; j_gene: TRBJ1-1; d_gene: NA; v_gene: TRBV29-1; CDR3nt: TGCAGCGTTGAAGAGCAGGGAATCGCTGAAGCTTTCTTT; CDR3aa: CSVEEQGIAEAFF
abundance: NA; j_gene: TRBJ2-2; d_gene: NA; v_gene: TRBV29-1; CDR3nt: TGCAGCGTCATTGACATCCTGAACACCGGGGAGCTGTTTTTT; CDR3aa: CSVIDILNTGELFF
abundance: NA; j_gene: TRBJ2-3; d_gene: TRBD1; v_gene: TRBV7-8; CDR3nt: TGTGCCAGCAGCTTCGGGACAGGGGGGACAGATACGCAGTATTTT; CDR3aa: CASSFGTGGTDTQYF
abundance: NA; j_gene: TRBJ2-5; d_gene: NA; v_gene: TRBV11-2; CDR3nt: TGTGCCAGCAGCTTAGCGGTGGGGACCCAGTACTTC; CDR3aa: CASSLAVGTQYF
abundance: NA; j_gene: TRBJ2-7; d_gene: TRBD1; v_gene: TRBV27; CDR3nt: TGTGCCAGCAGTTGGACAGGGGGCGAGCAGTACTTC; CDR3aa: CASSWTGGEQYF
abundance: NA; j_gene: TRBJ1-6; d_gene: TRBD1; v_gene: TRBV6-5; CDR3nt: TGTGCCAGCAGCTCGGACAGGCGATCACCCCTCCACTTT; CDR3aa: CASSSDRRSPLHF
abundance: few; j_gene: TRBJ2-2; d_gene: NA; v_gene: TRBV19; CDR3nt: TGTGCCAGTAGTATAAACAGGGTGGCGGACACCGGGGAGCTGTTTTTT; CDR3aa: CASSINRVADTGELFF
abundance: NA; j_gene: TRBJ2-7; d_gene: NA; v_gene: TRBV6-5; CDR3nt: TGTGCCAGCAGTTACGGGAGAACGGGAACCTACGAGCAGTACTTC; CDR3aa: CASSYGRTGTYEQYF
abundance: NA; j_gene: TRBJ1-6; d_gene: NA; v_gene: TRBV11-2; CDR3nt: TGTGCCAGCAGCTTTTTGATCTTGAACTCACCCCTCCACTTT; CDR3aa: CASSFLILNSPLHF
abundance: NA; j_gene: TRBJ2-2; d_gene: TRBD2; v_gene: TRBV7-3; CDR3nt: TGTGCCAGCAGCCCTGATGTGGCGGGGGCCGGGGAGCTGTTTTTT; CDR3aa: CASSPDVAGAGELFF
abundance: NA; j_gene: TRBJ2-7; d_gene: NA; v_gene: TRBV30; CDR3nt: TGTGCCTGGAGTGTACAACGCGGGGCCGAGCAGTACTTC; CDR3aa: CAWSVQRGAEQYF
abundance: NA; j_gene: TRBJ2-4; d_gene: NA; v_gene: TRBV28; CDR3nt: TGTGCCAGCAAGGGTGTGCGAGCCAAAAACATTCAGTACTTC; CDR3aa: CASKGVRAKNIQYF
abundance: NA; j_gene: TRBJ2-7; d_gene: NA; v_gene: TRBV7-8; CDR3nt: TGTGCCAGCAGCTTACTAGGGAGCGAGCAGTACTTC; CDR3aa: CASSLLGSEQYF
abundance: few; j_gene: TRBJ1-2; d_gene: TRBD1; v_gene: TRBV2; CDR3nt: TGTGCCAGCAGTGACGCCGGGACAGACGGCTACACCTTC; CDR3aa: CASSDAGTDGYTF
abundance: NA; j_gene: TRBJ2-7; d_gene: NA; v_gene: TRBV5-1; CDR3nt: TGCGCCAGCAGCTCCGGGACGGCAACCTACGAGCAGTACTTC; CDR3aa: CASSSGTATYEQYF
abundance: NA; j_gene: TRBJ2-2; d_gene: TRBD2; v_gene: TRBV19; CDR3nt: TGTGCCAGTATGGGGCGGGGGACCGGGGAGCTGTTTTTT; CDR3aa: CASMGRGTGELFF
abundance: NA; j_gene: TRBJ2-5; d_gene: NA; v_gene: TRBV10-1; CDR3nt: TGCGCCAGCAGTGATCAGGACCAAGAGACCCAGTACTTC; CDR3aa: CASSDQDQETQYF
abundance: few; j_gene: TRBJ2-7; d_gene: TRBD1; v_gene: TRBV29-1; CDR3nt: TGCAGCGTCCTTGGACAGGGGAGCGAGCAGTACTTC; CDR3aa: CSVLGQGSEQYF
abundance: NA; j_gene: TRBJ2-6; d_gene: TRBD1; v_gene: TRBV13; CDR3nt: TGTGCCAGCAGCATCCGACAGGGTGCAATCTCTGGGGCCAACGTCCTGACTTTC; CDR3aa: CASSIRQGAISGANVLTF
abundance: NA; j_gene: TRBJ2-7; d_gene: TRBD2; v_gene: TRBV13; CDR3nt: TGTGCCAGCAGCCTGTTGGCGGGGGGCGCGAGCTCCTACGAGCAGTACTTC; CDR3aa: CASSLLAGGASSYEQYF
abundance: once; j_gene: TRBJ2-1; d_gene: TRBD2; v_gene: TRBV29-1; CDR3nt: TGCAGCGTTGAAGGTAGCGGGGCCAGGCAGTTCTTC; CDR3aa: CSVEGSGARQFF
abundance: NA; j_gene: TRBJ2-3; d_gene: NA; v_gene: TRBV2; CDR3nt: TGTGCCAGCAGCCAGCTTGTTAGCACAGATACGCAGTATTTT; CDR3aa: CASSQLVSTDTQYF
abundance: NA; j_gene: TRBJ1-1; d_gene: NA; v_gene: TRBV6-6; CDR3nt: TGTGCCAGCAGTTACGAGGGTGGAGCTTTCTTT; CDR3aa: CASSYEGGAFF
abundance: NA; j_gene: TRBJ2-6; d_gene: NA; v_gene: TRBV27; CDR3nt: TGTGCCAGCAGTTTATCCCTCCGTTCTGGGGCCAACGTCCTGACTTTC; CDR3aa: CASSLSLRSGANVLTF
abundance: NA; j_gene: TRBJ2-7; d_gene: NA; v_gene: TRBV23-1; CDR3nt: TGCGCCAGCAGTCAATCTTGTGGCTACTCCTACGAGCAGTACTTC; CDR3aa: CASSQSCGYSYEQYF
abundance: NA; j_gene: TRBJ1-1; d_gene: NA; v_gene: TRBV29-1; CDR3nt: TGCAGCGCGGGACGGGGCGAGGTCACTGAAGCTTTCTTT; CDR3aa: CSAGRGEVTEAFF
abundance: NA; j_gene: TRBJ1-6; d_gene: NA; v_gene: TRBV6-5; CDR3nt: TGTGCCAGCAGAACGCGGGGAGGGAATTCACCCCTCCACTTT; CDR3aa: CASRTRGGNSPLHF
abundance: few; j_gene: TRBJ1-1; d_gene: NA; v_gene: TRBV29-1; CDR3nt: TGCAGCGTTTCTGACATCCCTGAAACTTTCTTT; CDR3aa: CSVSDIPETFF
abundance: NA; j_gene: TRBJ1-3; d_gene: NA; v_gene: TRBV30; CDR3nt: TGTGCCTGGAGTGTAGTTGGAAACACCATATATTTT; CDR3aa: CAWSVVGNTIYF
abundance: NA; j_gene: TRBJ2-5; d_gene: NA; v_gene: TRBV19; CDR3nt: TGTGCCAGTAGTATACAACCCCGAGAGACCCAGTACTTC; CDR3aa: CASSIQPRETQYF
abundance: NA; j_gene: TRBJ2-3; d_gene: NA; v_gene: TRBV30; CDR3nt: TGTGCCTGGAGCGCTCTTCCAGATACGCAGTATTTT; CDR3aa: CAWSALPDTQYF
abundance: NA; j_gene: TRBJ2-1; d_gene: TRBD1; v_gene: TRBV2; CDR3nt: TGTGCCAACTCACGGGACAGGCGCTCGGATGAGCAGTTCTTC; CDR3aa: CANSRDRRSDEQFF
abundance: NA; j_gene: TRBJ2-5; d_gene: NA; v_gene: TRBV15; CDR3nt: TGTGCCACCAGCATCCCGGGCCGGCAGACCCAGTACTTC; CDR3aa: CATSIPGRQTQYF
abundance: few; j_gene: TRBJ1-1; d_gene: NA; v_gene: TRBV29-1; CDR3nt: TGCAGCGTGGCCGGGGTATCTAACACTGAAGCTTTCTTT; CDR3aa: CSVAGVSNTEAFF